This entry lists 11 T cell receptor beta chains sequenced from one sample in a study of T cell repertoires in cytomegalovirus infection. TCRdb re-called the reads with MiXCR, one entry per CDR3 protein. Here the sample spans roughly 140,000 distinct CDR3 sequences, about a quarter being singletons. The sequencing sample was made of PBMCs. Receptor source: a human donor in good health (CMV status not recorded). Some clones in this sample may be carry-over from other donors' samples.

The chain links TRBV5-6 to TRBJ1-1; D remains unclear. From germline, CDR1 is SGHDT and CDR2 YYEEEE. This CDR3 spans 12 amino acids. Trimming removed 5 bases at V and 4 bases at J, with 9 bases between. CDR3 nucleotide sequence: TGTGCCAGCAGGAGGGCGGGCACTGAAGCTTTCTTT. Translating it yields CASRRAGTEAFF.

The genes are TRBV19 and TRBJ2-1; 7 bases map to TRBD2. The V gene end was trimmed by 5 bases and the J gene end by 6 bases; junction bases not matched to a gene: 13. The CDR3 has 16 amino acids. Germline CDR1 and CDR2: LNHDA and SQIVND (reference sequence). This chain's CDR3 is CASSLKTPGRTNEQFF. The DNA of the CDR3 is TGTGCCAGTAGTCTCAAGACCCCCGGGAGGACCAATGAGCAGTTCTTC. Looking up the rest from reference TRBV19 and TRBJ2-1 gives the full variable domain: DGGITQSPKYLFRKEGQNVTLSCEQNLNHDAMYWYRQDPGQGLRLIYYSQIVNDFQKGDIAEGYSVSREKKESFPLTVTSAQKNPTAFYLCASSLKTPGRTNEQFFGPGTRLTVL.

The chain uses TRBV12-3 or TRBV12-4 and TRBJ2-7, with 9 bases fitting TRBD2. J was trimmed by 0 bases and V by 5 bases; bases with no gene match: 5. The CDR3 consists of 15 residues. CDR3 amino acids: CASSQSGGSSYEQYF. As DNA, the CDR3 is TGTGCCAGCAGTCAGAGCGGGGGGAGCTCCTACGAGCAGTACTTC.

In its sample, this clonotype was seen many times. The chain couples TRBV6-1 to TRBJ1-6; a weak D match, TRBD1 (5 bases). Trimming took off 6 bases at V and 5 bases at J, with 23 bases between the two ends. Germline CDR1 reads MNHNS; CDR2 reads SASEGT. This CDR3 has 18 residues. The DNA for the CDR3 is TGTGCCAGCAGCCTCGACCGGGGGGGACGGTCGAATAATTCACCCCTCCACTTT. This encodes CASSLDRGGRSNNSPLHF.

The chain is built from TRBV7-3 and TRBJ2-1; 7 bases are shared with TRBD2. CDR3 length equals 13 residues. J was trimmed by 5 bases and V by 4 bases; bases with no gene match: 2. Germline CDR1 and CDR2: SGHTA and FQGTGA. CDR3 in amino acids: CASSSAGDNEQFF. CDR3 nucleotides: TGTGCCAGCAGCTCCGCGGGGGACAATGAGCAGTTCTTC.

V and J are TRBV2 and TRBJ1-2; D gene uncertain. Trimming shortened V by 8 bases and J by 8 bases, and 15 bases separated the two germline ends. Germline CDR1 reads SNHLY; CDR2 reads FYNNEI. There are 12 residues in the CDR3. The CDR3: CASAERGWGYTF. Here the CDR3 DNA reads TGTGCCAGCGCGGAGAGAGGGTGGGGCTACACCTTC.

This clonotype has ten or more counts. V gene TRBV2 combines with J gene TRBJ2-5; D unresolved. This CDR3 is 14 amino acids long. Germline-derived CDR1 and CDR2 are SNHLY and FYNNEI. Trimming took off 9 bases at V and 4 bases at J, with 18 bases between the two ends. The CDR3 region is CASRSPRTLETQYF. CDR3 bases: TGTGCCAGTAGATCACCTCGGACCCTAGAGACCCAGTACTTC. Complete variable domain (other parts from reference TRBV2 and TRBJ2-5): EPEVTQTPSHQVTQMGQEVILRCVPISNHLYFYWYRQILGQKVEFLVSFYNNEISEKSEIFDDQFSVERPDGSNFTLKIRSTKLEDSAMYFCASRSPRTLETQYFGPGTRLLVL.

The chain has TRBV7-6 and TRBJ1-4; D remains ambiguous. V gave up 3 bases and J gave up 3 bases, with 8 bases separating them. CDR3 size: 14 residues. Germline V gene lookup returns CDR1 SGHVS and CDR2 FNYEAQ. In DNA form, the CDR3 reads TGTGCCAGCAGCTTGGAGGCATCTAATGAAAAACTGTTTTTT. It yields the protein CASSLEASNEKLFF. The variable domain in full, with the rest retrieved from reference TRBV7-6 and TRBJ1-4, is GAGVSQSPRYKVTKRGQDVALRCDPISGHVSLYWYRQALGQGPEFLTYFNYEAQQDKSGLPNDRFSAERPEGSISTLTIQRTEQRDSAMYRCASSLEASNEKLFFGSGTQLSVL.

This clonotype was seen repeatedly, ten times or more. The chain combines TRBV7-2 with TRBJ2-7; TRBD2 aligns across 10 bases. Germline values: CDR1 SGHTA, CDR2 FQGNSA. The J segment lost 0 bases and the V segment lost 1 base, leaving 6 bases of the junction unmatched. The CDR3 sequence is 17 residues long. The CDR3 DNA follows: TGTGCCAGCAGCTTAGAACCGAGCGGGAGGGGCTCCTACGAGCAGTACTTC. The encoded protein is CASSLEPSGRGSYEQYF.

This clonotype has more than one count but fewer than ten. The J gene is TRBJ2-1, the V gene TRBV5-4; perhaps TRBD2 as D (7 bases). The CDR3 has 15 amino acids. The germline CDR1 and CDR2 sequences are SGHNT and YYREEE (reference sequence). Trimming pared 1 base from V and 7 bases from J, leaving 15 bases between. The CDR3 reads CASSLQGRAGNEQFF. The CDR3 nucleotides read TGTGCCAGCAGCTTGCAGGGGAGGGCCGGGAATGAGCAGTTCTTC.

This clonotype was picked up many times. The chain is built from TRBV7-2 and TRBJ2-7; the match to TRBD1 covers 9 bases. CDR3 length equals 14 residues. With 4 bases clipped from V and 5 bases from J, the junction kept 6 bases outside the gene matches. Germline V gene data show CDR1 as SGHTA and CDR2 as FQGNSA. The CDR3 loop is CASSSRTGENEQYF. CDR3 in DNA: TGTGCCAGCAGCTCCAGGACAGGGGAGAACGAGCAGTACTTC.